This TCR beta chain was profiled in a study of blood T cell repertoires in COVID-19. Overall study context: Collection of acute and convalescent COVID-19 samples took place in the United States, Italy and Spain.

Libraries were prepared by immunoSEQ multiplex PCR; TCRdb keeps only in-frame clonotypes and omits some of them. Seen here are approximately 220,000 clones, roughly 80% observed once, and the top ten hold about 1.3%. Between the trimmed V and J ends, which lost 2 bases and 1 base, there was a span of 9 bases. The CDR3 totals 14 residues. Germline V CDR1 and CDR2: MNHEY, SMNVEV (reference sequence). Participants spanned ages about 18 to 100 years and resided in 20 to 30 US areas. The sequenced sample was PBMCs or T cells enriched from blood (not recorded which). The rearrangement links TRBV27 to TRBJ2-7, with D possibly being TRBD2 (6 bases). The sequence was collected from a woman aged 35 to 49 with acute COVID-19. In DNA, the CDR3 is TGTGCCAGCAGTTTAGCAGGGAGGTCCTACGAGCAGTACTTC. It encodes CASSLAGRSYEQYF.